This TCR beta chain stems from a study of cytomegalovirus exposure and HLA in healthy donors. The CDR3 contains 14 residues. Trimming shortened V by 5 bases and J by 4 bases, and 14 bases separated the two germline ends. Germline CDR1 reads MNHNY; CDR2 reads SVGAGI (reference sequence). Primers included in the PCR were 60 Vbeta and 13 Jbeta primers. Libraries were prepared by immunoSEQ multiplex PCR; TCRdb keeps only in-frame clonotypes and omits some of them. The sample shows approximately 140,000 clones, nearly 80% of them seen only once. The clonotype originates from a middle-aged man in good health and CMV-seropositive. V usage is TRBV6-6 and J usage is TRBJ1-2; D remains ambiguous. Sequencing input: PBMCs. The CDR3 here is CASSAIGVGYGYTF. The CDR3 coding sequence is TGTGCCAGCAGTGCAATCGGGGTGGGCTATGGCTACACCTTC.